Reported below is one T cell receptor (beta chain). Antigen: not known. V dropped 3 bases and J dropped 7; count of bases not matched to a gene: 5. Germline lookup yields CDR1 DFQATT and CDR2 SNEGSKA (reference sequence). This CDR3 comprises 14 residues. This sample was taken from a study of type 1 regulatory T cells. Study-level background: An in vitro protocol generated T-allo10, a Tr1-enriched, alloantigen-specific CD4 T cell product.

TCRdb itself ran the reads through MiXCR, one entry per CDR3 protein. The data contain some 22,000 distinct CDR3 sequences, just under 75% of them seen just once; the ten biggest clones take up around an eighth. The graft donor-derived T-allo10 cells reportedly recognize host alloantigens, are anergic, and suppress alloantigen-specifically. V is TRBV20-1 and J is TRBJ1-6, with 8 bases matching TRBD1. Sequencing used cultured T cells, either the whole culture or a sorted T cell fraction (not recorded which). Documented subset: Tr1-enriched cell product generated in vitro against host alloantigens. This clonotype was sampled from a human donor in good health. CDR3 nucleotides: TGCAGTGCTAGGCACTGGACAGGGAATTCACCCCTCCACTTT. Residues: CSARHWTGNSPLHF.